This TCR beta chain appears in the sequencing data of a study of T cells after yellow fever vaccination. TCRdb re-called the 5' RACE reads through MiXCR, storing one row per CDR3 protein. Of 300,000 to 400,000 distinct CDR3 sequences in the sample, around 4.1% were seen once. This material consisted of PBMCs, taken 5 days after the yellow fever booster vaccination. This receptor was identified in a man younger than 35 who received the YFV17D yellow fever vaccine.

The CDR3 region has the DNA TGCAGTGCTACCGGGACAGCCCTTCGCGAGCAGTACTTC. It yields the protein CSATGTALREQYF. The chain has TRBV20-1 and TRBJ2-7; 7 bases align to TRBD1. Losses at the gene ends were 4 bases for V and 6 bases for J; bases not matched to a gene: 9. Germline V CDR1 and CDR2: DFQATT, SNEGSKA (reference sequence). The CDR3 is made up of 13 amino acids.